This T cell receptor beta chain was sequenced for a study of cytomegalovirus exposure and HLA in healthy donors. At sampling all donors were nominally healthy, likely with unrecorded immune exposures. Study-wide results and limits: In an earlier analysis, about 87% or about 30%: the productive usage of most TCR beta V segments.

Turning to this clone: Its antigen is not known.

With 60 Vbeta and 13 Jbeta primers, the PCR was carried out. Per the authors' pipeline: Around 10 million of the about 80 million unique TCR beta chains counted in a later analysis were shared. Data came from immunoSEQ multiplex PCR; TCRdb stores just in-frame clones and leaves some out. The V and J calls and the clone size are those of that table, but D and trimming were determined from the DNA. Of fewer than 80,000 clones in the sample, about 74% were seen once. The germline gives CDR1 SGHRS, CDR2 YFSETQ. The CDR3 is 14 amino acids. With 5 bases clipped from V and 3 bases from J, the junction kept 7 bases outside the gene matches.

This TCR came from a woman aged 55-75 years in good health and CMV-seropositive. The sequencing input was PBMCs. The chain uses TRBV5-1 and TRBJ2-7; the match to TRBD1 covers 8 bases. The CDR3 sequence: CASRSRDRLYEQYF. The CDR3 DNA reads TGCGCCAGCAGGTCCCGGGACAGGCTCTACGAGCAGTACTTC.